A single sample gave rise to the 7 T cell receptor beta chains below, sequenced in a study of T cell responses to AZD1222 COVID-19 vaccine. Clones were read by immunoSEQ multiplex PCR, and TCRdb kept only the in-frame ones, dropping some. In the table there are about 140,000 clones, approximately 90% of which are singletons. This sample comprised peripheral blood, obtained on day 0 of AZD1222 vaccination. Receptors originate from an adult in good health.

The chain combines TRBV5-6 with TRBJ1-5; D is ambiguous. Germline loops: CDR1 SGHDT, CDR2 YYEEEE. The CDR3 extends over 14 amino acids. The V gene lost 4 bases and the J gene lost 1 base, with 9 bases spanning the gap. CDR3 nucleotide sequence: TGTGCCAGCAGCCTGGGCCGGAGCAATCAGCCCCAGCATTTT. Translating it yields CASSLGRSNQPQHF.

This clone was detected only once. The chain combines TRBV2 with TRBJ2-2, with 11 bases that match TRBD2. CDR1 is SNHLY, CDR2 FYNNEI, per germline. The CDR3 spans 16 residues. J lost 7 bases, V lost 6 bases, and 10 bases had no gene match. CDR3 loop: CASRTGTSGMGGELFF. CDR3 in DNA: TGTGCCAGCAGGACAGGGACTAGCGGAATGGGCGGGGAGCTGTTTTTT.

This clone occurred a few times. The chain is built from TRBV19 and TRBJ1-5, with 9 bases that match TRBD1. CDR1 and CDR2 from the germline V gene are LNHDA and SQIVND (reference sequence). Trimming took 2 bases from V and 13 from J; bases not matched to a gene: 9. This CDR3 has 14 residues. The CDR3 loop reads CASSIYGQGNRQHF. The CDR3 DNA sequence: TGTGCCAGTAGTATATACGGACAGGGGAACCGACAGCATTTT.

The rearrangement links TRBV24-1 to TRBJ1-5; 8 positions match TRBD1. The junction had 2 bases not matched to a gene; V was cut back by 3 bases and J by 2 bases. The CDR3 length is 15 residues. Germline V gene sequence: CDR1 KGHDR, CDR2 SFDVKD. The CDR3 DNA follows: TGTGCCACCAGTGATCCGGGACAGGGCAATCAGCCCCAGCATTTT. Residues: CATSDPGQGNQPQHF.

The genes are TRBV7-8 and TRBJ1-6; 7 positions match TRBD1. CDR1 SGHVS and CDR2 FQNEAQ come from the germline V gene. This CDR3 has 16 amino acids. The trim removed 6 bases at V and 0 bases at J, leaving 5 bases unmatched. This CDR3 reads CASRKDRSSYNSPLHF. The CDR3 DNA reads as TGTGCCAGCAGAAAGGACAGGAGCTCCTATAATTCACCCCTCCACTTT.

The chain links TRBV29-1 to TRBJ2-4; D not certain. This CDR3 contains 13 residues. The germline V gene has CDR1 SQVTM and CDR2 ANQGSEA. Trimming removed 5 bases at V and 5 bases at J, with 13 bases between. The CDR3 nucleotides are TGCAGCGTTTACCTCTTTCGGCAAAACATTCAGTACTTC. This encodes CSVYLFRQNIQYF.

The chain employs TRBV2 and TRBJ1-6; D possibly corresponds to TRBD1 (5 bases). The CDR3 has 13 residues. Trimming removed 5 bases at V and 7 bases at J, with 9 bases between. Germline CDR1 is SNHLY and CDR2 is FYNNEI. The CDR3 region is CASSPRANSPLHF. CDR3 nucleotides: TGTGCCAGCAGTCCCAGGGCGAATTCACCCCTCCACTTT.